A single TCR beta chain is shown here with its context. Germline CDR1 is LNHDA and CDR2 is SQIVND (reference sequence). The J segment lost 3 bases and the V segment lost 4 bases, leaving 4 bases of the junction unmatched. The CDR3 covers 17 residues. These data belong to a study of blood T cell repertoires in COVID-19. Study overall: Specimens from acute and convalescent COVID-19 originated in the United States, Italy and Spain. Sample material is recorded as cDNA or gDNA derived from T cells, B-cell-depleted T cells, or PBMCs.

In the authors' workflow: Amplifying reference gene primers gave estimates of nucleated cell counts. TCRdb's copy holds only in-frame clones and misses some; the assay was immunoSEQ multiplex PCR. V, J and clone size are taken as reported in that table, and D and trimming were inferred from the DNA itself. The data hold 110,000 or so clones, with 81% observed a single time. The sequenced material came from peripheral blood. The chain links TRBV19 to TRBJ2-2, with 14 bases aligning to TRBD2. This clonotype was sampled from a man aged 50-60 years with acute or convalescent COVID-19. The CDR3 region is CASSRLAGGQHTGELFF. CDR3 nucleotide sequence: TGTGCCAGTAGTAGACTAGCGGGGGGGCAACACACCGGGGAGCTGTTTTTT.